The 10 T cell receptor beta chains below all came from one sample that was sequenced in a study of radiotherapy plus CTLA-4 blockade in lung cancer. Some clones are missing from TCRdb's copy, which holds only in-frame ones; the method was immunoSEQ multiplex PCR. Among about 97,000 clones listed, roughly 79% were seen once. The sequenced sample was peripheral blood, obtained from a patient treated with radiotherapy plus ipilimumab. These receptors were collected from a human donor with non-small cell lung cancer who had a partial response to radiotherapy plus ipilimumab. Some clones in this sample may be carry-over from other donors' samples.

The V call is TRBV2, the J call TRBJ1-1, with D perhaps matching TRBD1 (6 bases). The V gene lost 7 bases and the J gene lost 5 bases, with 17 bases spanning the gap. The CDR3 sequence is 14 residues long. CDR1 is SNHLY, CDR2 FYNNEI, per germline. CDR3 loop: CASNSAGEGTEAFF. The CDR3 coding sequence is TGTGCCAGCAACAGTGCAGGGGAGGGAACTGAAGCTTTCTTT.

This clone was observed a handful of times. The chain is built from TRBV28 and TRBJ1-3; D not resolved. Per the germline V gene, CDR1 is MDHEN and CDR2 is SYDVKM. V was pared by 1 base and J by 1 base, with 8 bases between. The CDR3 loop spans 15 amino acids. CDR3 DNA sequence: TGTGCCAGCAGTTTATTGGAGCCTTCTGGAAACACCATATATTTT. It is translated as CASSLLEPSGNTIYF.

The chain joins TRBV6-5 to TRBJ1-5; D gene uncertain. The CDR3 consists of 12 residues. The germline V gene has CDR1 MNHEY and CDR2 SVGAGI. Trimming left V 5 bases short and J 4 bases short, with 6 bases between. The CDR3: CASSRGNQPQHF. The CDR3 DNA reads TGTGCCAGCAGTCGCGGGAATCAGCCCCAGCATTTT.

The chain recombines TRBV7-3 with TRBJ2-6; TRBD1 matches 7 bases. CDR3 length: 16 residues. CDR1 and CDR2 (germline): SGHTA, FQGTGA. V lost 6 bases and J lost 3; bases outside the gene matches: 8. CDR3 sequence reads: CASSVTGPFGANVLTF. The CDR3 DNA reads as TGTGCCAGCAGTGTGACAGGGCCTTTTGGGGCCAACGTCCTGACTTTC.

The rearrangement links TRBV7-9 to TRBJ2-3; 10 nucleotides align to TRBD2. CDR1 and CDR2 (germline): SEHNR, FQNEAQ (reference sequence). The CDR3 is 15 residues long. The ends lost 3 bases at V and 8 bases at J; junction bases unmatched: 8. The CDR3 DNA reads as TGTGCCAGCAGCTTTTCACTAGCGGGGTTAGTTACGCAGTATTTT. It is translated as CASSFSLAGLVTQYF.

V is TRBV27 and J is TRBJ2-5, with TRBD1 identical over 10 bases. V shed 5 bases, J shed 13 bases, and the junction held 13 bases outside the gene matches. The CDR3 is made up of 14 amino acids. CDR1 and CDR2 (germline): MNHEY, SMNVEV (reference sequence). The CDR3 protein is CASSPGTGARSMYF. The CDR3 bases are TGTGCCAGCAGTCCGGGGACAGGGGCCCGCTCTATGTACTTC.

V gene TRBV9 combines with J gene TRBJ2-1; weak D call: TRBD2 (6 bases). Trimming removed 1 base at V and 0 bases at J, with 8 bases between. The CDR3 spans 15 residues. Germline CDR1 SGDLS, CDR2 YYNGEE. CDR3 coding DNA: TGTGCCAGCAGCGTAACCGGGAGCTCCTACAATGAGCAGTTCTTC. It encodes CASSVTGSSYNEQFF.

The chain is built from TRBV5-1 and TRBJ2-7, with D hard to call. CDR1 and CDR2 (germline): SGHRS, YFSETQ. The CDR3 covers 15 residues. Trimming took 3 bases from V and 5 from J, leaving 18 bases between them. This CDR3 reads CASSSSGGVSNEQYF. As DNA, the CDR3 is TGCGCCAGCAGCTCCTCGGGTGGCGTATCGAACGAGCAGTACTTC.

The chain links TRBV28 to TRBJ2-3; 10 bases are shared with TRBD1. The V gene end was trimmed by 5 bases and the J gene end by 4 bases; junction bases not matched to a gene: 12. Germline V gene data show CDR1 as MDHEN and CDR2 as SYDVKM. The CDR3 runs to 17 residues. The CDR3 DNA is TGTGCCAGCAGTCCTAGGACAGGGGGGTACTTTCCAGATACGCAGTATTTT. As protein: CASSPRTGGYFPDTQYF.

CDR3: CASSLLGQHTEAFF. DNA of the CDR3: TGTGCCAGCAGCTTATTGGGGCAACACACTGAAGCTTTCTTT. The V call is TRBV7-2, the J call TRBJ1-1; D might be TRBD1 (5 bases). The CDR3 spans 14 residues. The germline V and J ends were trimmed by 2 bases and 3 bases, with 10 bases remaining between them. The germline V gene has CDR1 SGHTA and CDR2 FQGNSA.